The 15 T cell receptor beta chains given below trace back to one sample, sequenced in a study of T cell repertoires in cytomegalovirus infection (dated by TCRdb to 2018 to 2020). Explained via the paper, the treatment or condition label denotes: in vitro stimulation with specific CMV peptide epitopes to enrich CMV-specific T cells. Which antigens these TCRs recognize remains unknown. TCRdb names Illumina HiSeq 1500 as the instrument used. TCRdb itself trimmed the public reads at Q25 with fastp, ran MiXCR and retained productive beta chains. Each record represents a unique CDR3 protein, reported with the most common genes and DNA among its rows. The sample table contains 650,000 to 900,000 distinct CDR3 sequences; only one count was recorded for under 35% of them. The ten largest clonotypes hold over 10% of the sample. Sequenced here: cultured CD8+ T cells from PBMCs, sampled from culture after CMV antigen stimulation. These receptors all come from a human donor in good health (CMV status not recorded). Some clones in this sample may be carry-over from other donors' samples.

This clonotype was picked up a small number of times. The rearrangement uses TRBV19 and TRBJ2-1; no reliable D call. V lost 3 bases, J lost 0 bases, and 9 bases lay in between. The CDR3 totals 15 residues. Germline CDR1 and CDR2: LNHDA and SQIVND (reference sequence). CDR3 nucleotides: TGTGCCAGTAGTATTTTCGGCGTCTCCTACAATGAGCAGTTCTTC. Protein: CASSIFGVSYNEQFF.

The V gene is TRBV6-1, the J gene TRBJ2-1; 12 bases are a match to TRBD1. V lost 4 bases to trimming and J lost 4 bases; unmatched junction nucleotides: 5. The germline V gene encodes CDR1 MNHNS and CDR2 SASEGT. The CDR3 has 16 residues. The CDR3 region is CASSVGTGGAYNEQFF. The CDR3 DNA is TGTGCCAGCAGTGTGGGGACAGGGGGCGCGTACAATGAGCAGTTCTTC.

This clonotype has a single count. J is TRBJ2-1 and V is TRBV5-6; tentatively, D is TRBD2 (5 bases). Germline V gives CDR1 SGHDT, CDR2 YYEEEE. The V end lost 2 bases, the J end lost 4 bases, and 19 bases lay between the germline ends. There are 17 residues in the CDR3. The CDR3 nucleotides read TGTGCCAGCAGCTTTTCGGCTAGCTTCCATTCGTACAATGAGCAGTTCTTC. This codes for CASSFSASFHSYNEQFF.

In this sample, this clonotype turned up a few times. This chain links TRBV6-1 with TRBJ2-7; D is undetermined. The CDR3 runs to 12 residues. Germline V gene data show CDR1 as MNHNS and CDR2 as SASEGT. Trimming took 5 bases from V and 2 from J, leaving 7 bases between them. The CDR3 loop is CASSHRAYEQYV. The DNA for the CDR3 is TGTGCCAGCAGTCACCGTGCCTACGAGCAGTACGTC.

The V and J genes are TRBV20-1 and TRBJ2-3, with D possibly matching TRBD2 (6 bases). Trimming took off 0 bases at V and 0 bases at J, with 10 bases between the two ends. Germline loops: CDR1 DFQATT, CDR2 SNEGSKA (reference sequence). The CDR3 runs to 15 residues. The CDR3 reads CSARDGRGSTDTQYF. In nucleotides, the CDR3 is TGCAGTGCTAGAGATGGACGGGGGAGCACAGATACGCAGTATTTT.

The chain combines TRBV27 with TRBJ2-3, with D unclear. Trimming removed 2 bases from V and 10 bases from J, with 13 bases in between. Per the germline V gene, CDR1 is MNHEY and CDR2 is SMNVEV (reference sequence). This CDR3 has 13 residues. The CDR3 coding sequence is TGTGCCAGCAGTTTAGGAGCGCTAGAGGCGCAGTATTTT. It codes for CASSLGALEAQYF.

The chain joins TRBV3-1 to TRBJ1-2, with D perhaps TRBD1 (6 bases). Germline CDR1 reads LGHDT; CDR2 reads YNNKEL (reference sequence). CDR3 length equals 15 residues. V dropped 3 bases and J dropped 6 bases, with 17 bases sitting between them. The CDR3 nucleotides are TGTGCCAGCAGCCACCCGGGGACACGCGAGGATGGCTACACCTTC. Protein: CASSHPGTREDGYTF.

This clonotype was counted between two and nine times. The chain links TRBV7-9 to TRBJ2-7; 10 bases match TRBD1. Trimming took 1 base from V and 6 from J; bases not matched to a gene: 6. From germline, CDR1 is SEHNR and CDR2 FQNEAQ (reference sequence). The CDR3 runs to 15 residues. Written as DNA, the CDR3 is TGTGCCAGCAGCTTAGTACTGGGACAGGGGAGCGAGCAGTACTTC. It encodes CASSLVLGQGSEQYF.

CDR3 loop: CASRHEWDRDTGELFF. DNA of the CDR3: TGTGCCAGCCGCCACGAGTGGGACAGGGACACCGGGGAGCTGTTTTTT. The chain links TRBV7-6 to TRBJ2-2; 9 nucleotides agree with TRBD1. V was clipped by 8 bases and J by 3 bases; unmatched bases: 10. The CDR3 totals 16 residues. Germline lookup yields CDR1 SGHVS and CDR2 FNYEAQ.

This clonotype was observed many times. J is TRBJ1-3 and V is TRBV12-3 or TRBV12-4; no definite D call. This CDR3 contains 13 residues. The ends were cut back, 5 bases at V and 6 bases at J, with 11 bases in the middle. The CDR3 loop reads CASSAQVENTIYF. In nucleotides, the CDR3 is TGTGCCAGCAGTGCCCAGGTGGAAAACACCATATATTTT.

Here the CDR3 reads CASSQDRTGTDEQFF. The CDR3 nucleotides are TGTGCCAGCAGCCAAGATAGGACAGGGACCGATGAGCAGTTCTTC. V is TRBV14 and J is TRBJ2-1, with 8 bases fitting TRBD1. The CDR3 runs to 15 residues. CDR1 and CDR2 from the germline V gene are SGHDN and FVKESK. V trimming: 0 bases; J trimming: 8 bases; junction bases outside the gene matches: 6.

The chain links TRBV5-5 to TRBJ2-2, with a weak D call TRBD2 (5 bases). V dropped 10 bases and J dropped 0 bases, with 13 bases sitting between them. Germline V gene data show CDR1 as SGHKS and CDR2 as YYEKEE (reference sequence). CDR3 length: 14 amino acids. For the CDR3, the DNA is TGTGCCGCCCAAGAGGGTCCGAACACCGGGGAGCTGTTTTTT. This codes for CAAQEGPNTGELFF.

The rearrangement uses TRBV10-3 and TRBJ2-1; 11 nucleotides align to TRBD1. CDR1 and CDR2 from the germline V gene are ENHRY and SYGVKD. The CDR3 spans 14 residues. V shed 11 bases and J 7 bases; nucleotides not matched to a gene: 10. The CDR3, as DNA: TGTGCCGCGCAGAGGACAGGGGGCATAAATGAGCAGTTCTTC. This encodes CAAQRTGGINEQFF.

The chain employs TRBV6-5 and TRBJ2-7; unclear D gene. This CDR3 region has 15 residues. Per the germline V gene, CDR1 is MNHEY and CDR2 is SVGAGI. V was pared by 0 bases and J by 5 bases, with 14 bases between. CDR3 loop: CASSYSNSYDHEQYF. CDR3 in DNA: TGTGCCAGCAGTTACTCGAACAGCTATGACCACGAGCAGTACTTC.

This clonotype appeared a few times. The V gene is TRBV12-3 or TRBV12-4, the J gene TRBJ2-5; the match to TRBD1 covers 8 bases. The CDR3 has 16 residues. V was pared by 1 base and J by 3 bases, with 7 bases of the junction left unmatched. Written as DNA, the CDR3 is TGTGCCAGCAGTTTAGTAGGCAGGGGGCGGGAAGAGACCCAGTACTTC. It encodes CASSLVGRGREETQYF.